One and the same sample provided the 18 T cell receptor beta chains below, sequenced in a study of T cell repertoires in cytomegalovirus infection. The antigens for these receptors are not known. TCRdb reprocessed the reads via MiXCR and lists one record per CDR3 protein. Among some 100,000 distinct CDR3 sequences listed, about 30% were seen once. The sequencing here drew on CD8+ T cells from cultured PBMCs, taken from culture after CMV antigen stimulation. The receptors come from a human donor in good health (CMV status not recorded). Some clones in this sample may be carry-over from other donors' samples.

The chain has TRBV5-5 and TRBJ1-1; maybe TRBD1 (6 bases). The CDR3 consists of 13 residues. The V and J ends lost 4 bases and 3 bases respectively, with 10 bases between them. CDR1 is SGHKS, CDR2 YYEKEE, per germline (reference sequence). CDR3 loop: CASSPEGDTEAFF. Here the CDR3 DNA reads TGTGCCAGCAGCCCGGAGGGGGACACTGAAGCTTTCTTT.

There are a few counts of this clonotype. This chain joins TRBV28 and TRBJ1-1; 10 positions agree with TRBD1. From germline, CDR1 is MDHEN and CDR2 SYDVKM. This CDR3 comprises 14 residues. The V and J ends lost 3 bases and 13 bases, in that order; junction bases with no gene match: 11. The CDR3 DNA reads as TGTGCCAGCAGTTTCCGGACAGGGGGGAGCTTAGTTTTCTTT. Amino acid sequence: CASSFRTGGSLVFF.

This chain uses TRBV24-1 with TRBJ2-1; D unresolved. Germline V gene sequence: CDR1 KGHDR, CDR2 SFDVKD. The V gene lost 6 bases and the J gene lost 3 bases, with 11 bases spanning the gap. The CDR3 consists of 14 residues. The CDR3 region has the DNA TGTGCCACCAGTAGCGAGGTCCTCTACAATGAGCAGTTCTTC. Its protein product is CATSSEVLYNEQFF.

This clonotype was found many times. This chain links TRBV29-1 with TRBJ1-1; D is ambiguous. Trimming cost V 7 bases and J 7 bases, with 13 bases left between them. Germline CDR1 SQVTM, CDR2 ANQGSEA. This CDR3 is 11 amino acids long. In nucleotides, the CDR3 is TGCAGCGGTGAGACGAACGGTGAAGCTTTCTTT. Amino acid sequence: CSGETNGEAFF. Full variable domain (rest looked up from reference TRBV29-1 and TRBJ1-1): SAVISQKPSRDICQRGTSLTIQCQVDSQVTMMFWYRQQPGQSLTLIATANQGSEATYESGFVIDKFPISRPNLTFSTLTVSNMSPEDSSIYLCSGETNGEAFFGQGTRLTVV.

CDR3 nucleotides: TGTGCCAGCTCCGAAGGGAGAGGGAGTGAAAAACTGTTTTTT. Translating gives CASSEGRGSEKLFF. The rearrangement joins TRBV3-1 to TRBJ1-4; D is unresolved. The CDR3 totals 14 residues. Germline CDR1 reads LGHDT; CDR2 reads YNNKEL (reference sequence). Trimming took off 8 bases at V and 7 bases at J, with 17 bases between the two ends.

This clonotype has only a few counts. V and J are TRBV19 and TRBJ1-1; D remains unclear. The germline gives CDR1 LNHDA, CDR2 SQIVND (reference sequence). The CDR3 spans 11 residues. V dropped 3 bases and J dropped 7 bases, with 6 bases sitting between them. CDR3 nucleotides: TGTGCCAGTAGTATGGGAAATGAAGCTTTCTTT. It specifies CASSMGNEAFF.

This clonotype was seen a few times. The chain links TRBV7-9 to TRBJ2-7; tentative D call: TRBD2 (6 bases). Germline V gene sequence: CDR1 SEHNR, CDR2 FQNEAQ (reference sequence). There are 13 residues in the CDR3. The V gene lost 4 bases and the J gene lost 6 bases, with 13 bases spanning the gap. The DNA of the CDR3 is TGTGCCAGCAGCTCCCCCGGGAGCCGCGAGCAGTACTTC. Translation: CASSSPGSREQYF.

As DNA, the CDR3 is TGTGCCAGCAGCAACGGGACAGCCTATGGCTACACCTTC. Protein: CASSNGTAYGYTF. The chain joins TRBV7-6 to TRBJ1-2; TRBD1 matches 7 bases. This CDR3 is built from 13 residues. The germline V gene encodes CDR1 SGHVS and CDR2 FNYEAQ. V lost 5 bases to trimming and J lost 4 bases; unmatched junction nucleotides: 4.

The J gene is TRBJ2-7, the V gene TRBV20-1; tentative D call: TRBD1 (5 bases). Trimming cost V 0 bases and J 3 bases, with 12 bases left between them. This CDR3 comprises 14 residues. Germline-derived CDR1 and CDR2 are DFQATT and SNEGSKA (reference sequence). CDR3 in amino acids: CSARDPGHLYEQYF. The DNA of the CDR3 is TGCAGTGCTAGAGACCCCGGACATCTCTACGAGCAGTACTTC.

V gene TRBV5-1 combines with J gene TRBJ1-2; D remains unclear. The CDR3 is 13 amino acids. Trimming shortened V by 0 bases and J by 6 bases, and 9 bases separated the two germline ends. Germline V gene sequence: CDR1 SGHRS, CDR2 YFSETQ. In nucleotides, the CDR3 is TGCGCCAGCAGCTTGGTGACAAACGATGGCTACACCTTC. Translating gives CASSLVTNDGYTF.

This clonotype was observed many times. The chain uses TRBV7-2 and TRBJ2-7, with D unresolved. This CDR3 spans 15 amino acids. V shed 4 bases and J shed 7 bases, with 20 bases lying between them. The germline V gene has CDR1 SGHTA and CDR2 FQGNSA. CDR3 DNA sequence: TGTGCCAGCAGCTCATACCCTGATAATCCTCGGGAGCAGTACTTC. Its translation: CASSSYPDNPREQYF.

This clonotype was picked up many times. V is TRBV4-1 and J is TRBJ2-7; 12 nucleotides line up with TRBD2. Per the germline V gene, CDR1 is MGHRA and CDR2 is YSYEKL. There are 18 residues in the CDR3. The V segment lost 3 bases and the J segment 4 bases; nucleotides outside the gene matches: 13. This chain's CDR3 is CASSQDELTSGGYYEQYF. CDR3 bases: TGCGCCAGCAGCCAGGATGAACTGACTAGCGGGGGATATTACGAGCAGTACTTC.

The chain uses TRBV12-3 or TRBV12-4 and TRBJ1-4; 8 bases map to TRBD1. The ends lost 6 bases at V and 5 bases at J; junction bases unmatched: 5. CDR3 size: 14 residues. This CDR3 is CASRRDRPNEKLFF. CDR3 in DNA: TGTGCCAGCAGACGGGACAGGCCAAATGAAAAACTGTTTTTT.

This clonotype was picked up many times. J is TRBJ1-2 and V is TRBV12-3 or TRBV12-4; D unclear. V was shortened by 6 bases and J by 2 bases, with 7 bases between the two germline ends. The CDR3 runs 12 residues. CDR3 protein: CASSASNYGYTF. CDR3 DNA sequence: TGTGCCAGCAGCGCATCCAACTATGGCTACACCTTC.

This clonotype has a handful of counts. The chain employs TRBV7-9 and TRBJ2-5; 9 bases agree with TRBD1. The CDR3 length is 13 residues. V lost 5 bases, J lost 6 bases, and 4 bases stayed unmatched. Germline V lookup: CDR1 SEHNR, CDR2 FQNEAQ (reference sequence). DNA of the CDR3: TGTGCCAGCAGCGACAGGGGGGGGAAGACCCAGTACTTC. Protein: CASSDRGGKTQYF.

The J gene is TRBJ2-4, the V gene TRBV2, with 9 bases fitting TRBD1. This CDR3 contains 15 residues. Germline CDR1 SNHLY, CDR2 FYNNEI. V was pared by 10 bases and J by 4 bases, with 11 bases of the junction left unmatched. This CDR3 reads CAIKRDRALKNIQYF. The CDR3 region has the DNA TGTGCCATCAAGCGGGACAGGGCATTGAAAAACATTCAGTACTTC.

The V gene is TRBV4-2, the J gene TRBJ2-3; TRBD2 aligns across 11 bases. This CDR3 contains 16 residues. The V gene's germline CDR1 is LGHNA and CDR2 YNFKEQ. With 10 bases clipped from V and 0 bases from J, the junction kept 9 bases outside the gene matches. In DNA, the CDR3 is TGTGCCACCGCACTAGCGGGGGCGCTTAGCACAGATACGCAGTATTTT. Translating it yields CATALAGALSTDTQYF.

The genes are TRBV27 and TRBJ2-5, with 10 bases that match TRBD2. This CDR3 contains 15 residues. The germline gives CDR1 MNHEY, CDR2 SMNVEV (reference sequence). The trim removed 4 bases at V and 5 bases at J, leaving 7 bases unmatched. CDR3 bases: TGTGCCAGCAGTTCGTTAGCGGGGGGCGGGGAGACCCAGTACTTC. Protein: CASSSLAGGGETQYF.